The subject of this entry is one T cell receptor beta chain. The CDR3 totals 17 residues. CDR1 is MNHEY and CDR2 is SMNVEV in the germline V gene (reference sequence). Unmatched junction bases numbered 17, after V lost 5 bases and J lost 11 bases. TCRdb analysed the RT-PCR reads with MiXCR anew, one entry per CDR3 protein. The sample yields 550,000 to 750,000 distinct CDR3 sequences, approximately 14% seen once. V is TRBV27 and J is TRBJ2-1; 11 bases are shared with TRBD1. The origin of this receptor is a female donor in good health, serving as a healthy control. The sequenced material came from memory CD4+ T cells from blood. In DNA, the CDR3 is TGTGCCAGCAGTCGGACCCGACCGGGACAGGGGGGGACTAAGCAGTTCTTC. Protein sequence: CASSRTRPGQGGTKQFF.